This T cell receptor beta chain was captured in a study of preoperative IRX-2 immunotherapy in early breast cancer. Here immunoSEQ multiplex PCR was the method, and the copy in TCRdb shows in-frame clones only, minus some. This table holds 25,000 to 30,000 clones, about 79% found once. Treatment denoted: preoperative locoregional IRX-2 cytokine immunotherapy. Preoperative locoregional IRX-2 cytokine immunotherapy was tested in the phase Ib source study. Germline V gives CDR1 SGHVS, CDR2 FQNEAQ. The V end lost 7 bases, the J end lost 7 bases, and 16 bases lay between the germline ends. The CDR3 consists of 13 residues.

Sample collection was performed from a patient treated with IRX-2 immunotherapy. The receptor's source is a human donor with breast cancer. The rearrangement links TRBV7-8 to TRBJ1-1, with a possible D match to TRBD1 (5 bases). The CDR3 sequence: CASTPRPGGEAFF. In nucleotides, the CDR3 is TGTGCCAGCACCCCAAGGCCCGGGGGTGAAGCTTTCTTT.